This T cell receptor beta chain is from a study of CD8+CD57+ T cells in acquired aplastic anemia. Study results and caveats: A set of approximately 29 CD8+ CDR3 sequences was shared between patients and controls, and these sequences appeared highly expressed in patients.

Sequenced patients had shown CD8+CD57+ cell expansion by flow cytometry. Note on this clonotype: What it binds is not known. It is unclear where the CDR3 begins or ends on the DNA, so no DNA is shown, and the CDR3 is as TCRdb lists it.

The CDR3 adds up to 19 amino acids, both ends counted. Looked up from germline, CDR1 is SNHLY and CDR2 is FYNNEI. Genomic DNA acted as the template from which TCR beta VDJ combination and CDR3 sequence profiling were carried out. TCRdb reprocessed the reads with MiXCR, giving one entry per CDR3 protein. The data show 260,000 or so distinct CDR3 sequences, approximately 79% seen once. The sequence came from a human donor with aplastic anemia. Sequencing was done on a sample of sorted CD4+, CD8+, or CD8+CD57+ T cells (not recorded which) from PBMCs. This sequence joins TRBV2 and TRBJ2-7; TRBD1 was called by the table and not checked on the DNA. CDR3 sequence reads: CASGDGGTDAQYFDSEQYV.